A single sample gave rise to the 4 T cell receptor beta chains below, sequenced in a study of cytomegalovirus exposure and HLA in healthy donors. PCR was performed using 60 Vbeta and 13 Jbeta primers. TCRdb's copy holds only in-frame clones and misses some; the assay was immunoSEQ multiplex PCR. The sample has 150,000 to 200,000 clones, around 75% seen once. The source material was PBMCs. Receptors originate from a woman under 40 in good health and CMV-seronegative.

The V call is TRBV19, the J call TRBJ2-6; possible D gene TRBD1, 5 bases. This CDR3 is 16 amino acids long. V lost 6 bases, J lost 2 bases, and 14 bases lay in between. Germline CDR1 reads LNHDA; CDR2 reads SQIVND (reference sequence). The CDR3 reads CASSITGATGANVLTF. CDR3 sequence (DNA): TGTGCCAGTAGCATAACAGGCGCTACTGGGGCCAACGTCCTGACTTTC.

This chain connects TRBV9 to TRBJ2-3; 9 bases agree with TRBD2. V trimming: 4 bases; J trimming: 0 bases; junction bases outside the gene matches: 6. CDR1 is SGDLS, CDR2 YYNGEE, per germline. The CDR3 contains 16 residues. CDR3 coding DNA: TGTGCCAGCAGCCCCGGGACTAGCCGGAGCACAGATACGCAGTATTTT. It specifies CASSPGTSRSTDTQYF.

In its sample, this clone was seen once. J is TRBJ1-1 and V is TRBV7-8; 7 nucleotides line up with TRBD1. This CDR3 is 12 amino acids long. CDR1 is SGHVS, CDR2 FQNEAQ, per germline. After removal of 5 bases from V and 7 bases from J, the junction contained 4 bases not matched to a gene. This chain's CDR3 is CASSPRTGEAFF. For the CDR3, the DNA is TGTGCCAGCAGCCCACGGACAGGTGAAGCTTTCTTT.

This rearrangement joins TRBV7-9 to TRBJ1-6, with no clear D. Germline loops: CDR1 SEHNR, CDR2 FQNEAQ (reference sequence). The V end was cut by 1 base, the J end by 8 bases, with 9 bases between. The CDR3 totals 14 residues. For the CDR3, the DNA is TGTGCCAGCAGCTTAGATACTTTATATTCACCCCTCCACTTT. The encoded protein is CASSLDTLYSPLHF.